The clone carrying this T cell receptor (beta chain) was observed a handful of times. These data belong to a study of beta chain features in type 1 diabetes. Of the isolated RNA, all was reverse transcribed, and so the sequenced material was expressed TCRB transcripts. Sequenced by immunoSEQ multiplex PCR; TCRdb stores in-frame clones only, minus some. This sample has 450,000 to 600,000 clones; approximately 30% occur once, and the top ten carry roughly 0.06%. From germline, CDR1 is GTSNPN and CDR2 SVGIG (reference sequence). V lost 4 bases, J lost 1 base, and 11 bases lay in between. CDR3 length: 14 amino acids.

This TCR was sampled from a young man in good health. The chain uses TRBV30 and TRBJ1-3; perhaps TRBD1 as D (5 bases). Sample: naive CD4+ T cells from blood. The CDR3 sequence: CAWKAGPSGNTIYF. The CDR3, as DNA: TGTGCCTGGAAGGCGGGACCATCTGGAAACACCATATATTTT.